What follows describes a single TCR beta chain. Its target is not known. The entry originates in a study of T cell repertoires in cytomegalovirus infection. Germline V CDR1 and CDR2: SGHTA, FQGNSA. V lost 4 bases, J lost 3 bases, and 9 bases lay in between. The CDR3 has 14 residues. MiXCR, applied by TCRdb to the reads, yields one record per CDR3 protein. The data hold around 770,000 distinct CDR3 sequences, with about 28% observed a single time. The TCR comes from a human donor in good health (CMV status not recorded). Some clones in this sample may be carry-over from other donors' samples. Specimen: cultured CD8+ T cells from PBMCs, collected from culture after CMV antigen stimulation. The chain joins TRBV7-2 to TRBJ2-2, with D perhaps TRBD1 or TRBD2 (5 bases each). CDR3 protein: CASSSGPYTGELFF. The CDR3 DNA is TGTGCCAGCAGCTCGGGACCGTACACCGGGGAGCTGTTTTTT.